This passage covers 27 T cell receptor beta chains from one sample sequenced in a study of T-cell memory formation after mild COVID-19. MiXCR was run by TCRdb on the 5' RACE reads, yielding one entry per CDR3 protein. The sample holds more than 350,000 distinct CDR3 sequences, approximately 15% seen once. Sequencing was done on a sample of PBMCs or a T cell subset sorted from them (not recorded which). These receptor sequences come from a man aged 18 to 30 who had mild COVID-19 (a few samples of this study predate the infection). Cell type and time point are not known.

This clonotype has just a few counts. J is TRBJ1-6 and V is TRBV6-5, with 9 positions matching TRBD1. The V segment lost 5 bases and the J segment 9 bases; nucleotides outside the gene matches: 2. In germline, CDR1 is MNHEY, CDR2 SVGAGI. This CDR3 is 13 amino acids long. CDR3 coding DNA: TGTGCCAGCAGTCAACAGGGGGCTTCACCCCTCCACTTT. It codes for CASSQQGASPLHF.

The genes are TRBV5-1 and TRBJ2-3; tentative D call: TRBD2 (5 bases). CDR1 and CDR2 (germline): SGHRS, YFSETQ. Trimming took 3 bases from V and 6 from J, leaving 17 bases between them. The CDR3 totals 15 residues. CDR3 amino acids: CASSSPGFTVDTQYF. DNA for the CDR3: TGCGCCAGCAGCTCCCCGGGGTTTACTGTGGATACGCAGTATTTT.

The J gene is TRBJ1-2, the V gene TRBV5-1; the D gene is possibly TRBD1 (6 bases). This CDR3 is 15 amino acids long. Germline lookup yields CDR1 SGHRS and CDR2 YFSETQ. V was trimmed by 4 bases and J by 5 bases, leaving 18 bases between them. DNA of the CDR3: TGCGCCAGCAGCGAGGGACACGGGGAGGATTATGGCTACACCTTC. It yields the protein CASSEGHGEDYGYTF.

The chain couples TRBV6-2 or TRBV6-3 to TRBJ2-2; unclear D gene. V lost 2 bases and J 0 bases, leaving 10 bases between the germline ends. This CDR3 spans 16 amino acids. From germline, CDR1 is MNHEY and CDR2 SVGEGT. The CDR3 spells CASSYLSTTNTGELFF. Here the CDR3 DNA reads TGTGCCAGCAGTTACCTGAGCACCACGAACACCGGGGAGCTGTTTTTT.

V gene TRBV7-2 combines with J gene TRBJ1-2; TRBD1 is a possible D gene (5 bases). With 5 bases removed from V and 5 bases from J, the gap between germline ends came to 21 bases. The germline CDR1 and CDR2 sequences are SGHTA and FQGNSA. The CDR3 has 16 amino acids. The CDR3 nucleotides are TGTGCCAGCAGCCCAACGTCGGGGGGAAAGGCGTATGGCTACACCTTC. It codes for CASSPTSGGKAYGYTF.

This chain connects TRBV7-2 to TRBJ1-1; TRBD1 matches at 7 bases. From germline, CDR1 is SGHTA and CDR2 FQGNSA. V dropped 3 bases and J dropped 1; count of bases not matched to a gene: 5. The CDR3 extends over 15 amino acids. CDR3 in amino acids: CASSFVGTANTEAFF. CDR3 DNA: TGTGCCAGCAGCTTCGTTGGGACAGCGAACACTGAAGCTTTCTTT.

This clonotype occurred a few times. The V gene is TRBV7-9, the J gene TRBJ2-6; D is unresolved. Per the germline V gene, CDR1 is SEHNR and CDR2 is FQNEAQ (reference sequence). The CDR3 consists of 15 residues. The V gene lost 2 bases and the J gene lost 0 bases, with 5 bases spanning the gap. The CDR3 protein is CASSLHISGANVLTF. As DNA, the CDR3 is TGTGCCAGCAGCTTACACATCTCTGGGGCCAACGTCCTGACTTTC.

V is TRBV9 and J is TRBJ2-3, with TRBD1 identical over 10 bases. The V and J ends lost 4 bases and 5 bases, in that order; junction bases with no gene match: 7. Germline assignment: CDR1 SGDLS and CDR2 YYNGEE. CDR3 size: 15 residues. Here the CDR3 DNA reads TGTGCCAGCAGCTATCGACAGGGGGCATTAGATACGCAGTATTTT. This encodes CASSYRQGALDTQYF.

This chain joins TRBV29-1 and TRBJ2-7; TRBD2 matches 9 bases. The CDR3 sequence is 13 residues long. Germline CDR1 is SQVTM and CDR2 is ANQGSEA. Losses at the gene ends were 2 bases for V and 6 bases for J; bases not matched to a gene: 5. The CDR3 DNA is TGCAGCGTTGAAAGGCGGGGGGGCCCCGAGCAGTACTTC. This translates into CSVERRGGPEQYF.

This clonotype has more than one count but fewer than ten. The J gene is TRBJ2-5, the V gene TRBV7-6; D might be TRBD2 (5 bases). Germline CDR1 is SGHVS and CDR2 is FNYEAQ. The CDR3 covers 15 residues. Trimming shortened V by 0 bases and J by 6 bases, and 14 bases separated the two germline ends. The DNA of the CDR3 is TGTGCCAGCAGCTTAGCCAGAACCCGGGGAAAGACCCAGTACTTC. Protein sequence: CASSLARTRGKTQYF.

This clonotype appeared a few times. This chain connects TRBV7-2 to TRBJ2-7; 7 bases fit TRBD1. The CDR3 length is 14 residues. After removal of 2 bases from V and 2 bases from J, the junction contained 3 bases not matched to a gene. CDR1 is SGHTA, CDR2 FQGNSA, per germline. The CDR3 DNA is TGTGCCAGCAGCTTAAACAGGGGTACCTACGAGCAGTACTTC. Encoded protein: CASSLNRGTYEQYF.

This clonotype was counted only a few times. The chain couples TRBV20-1 to TRBJ2-5, with D possibly matching TRBD1 (6 bases). The CDR3 has 13 amino acids. Germline V gene data show CDR1 as DFQATT and CDR2 as SNEGSKA (reference sequence). The V end was cut by 7 bases, the J end by 0 bases, with 12 bases between. CDR3 DNA: TGCAGTGTCATCAGACAGGACCAAGAGACCCAGTACTTC. Its translation: CSVIRQDQETQYF.

This rearrangement joins TRBV4-1 to TRBJ1-3; perhaps TRBD1 as D (6 bases). The CDR3 covers 15 residues. Between the trimmed V and J ends, which lost 6 bases and 0 bases, there was a span of 12 bases. In germline, CDR1 is MGHRA, CDR2 YSYEKL. The CDR3 region has the DNA TGCGCCAGCAGTGCTGAACAGGGCTCTGGAAACACCATATATTTT. This translates into CASSAEQGSGNTIYF.

This clonotype has more than one count but fewer than ten. This chain links TRBV20-1 with TRBJ1-1; D unresolved. The length of the CDR3 is 14 residues. CDR1 and CDR2 (germline): DFQATT, SNEGSKA (reference sequence). V was shortened by 4 bases and J by 1 base, with 13 bases between the two germline ends. DNA of the CDR3: TGCAGTGCTAAAGAGGACGGAGGGAACACTGAAGCTTTCTTT. Encoded protein: CSAKEDGGNTEAFF.

This clonotype was found many times. The J gene is TRBJ2-3, the V gene TRBV7-3; D unresolved. Trimming pared 4 bases from V and 4 bases from J, leaving 9 bases between. CDR3 length: 13 residues. Germline assignment: CDR1 SGHTA and CDR2 FQGTGA. The CDR3 DNA reads as TGTGCCAGCAGCTCCCGGCGGCCAGATACGCAGTATTTT. It specifies CASSSRRPDTQYF.

The V and J genes are TRBV12-3 or TRBV12-4 and TRBJ1-4, with 7 nucleotides matching TRBD1. V was pared by 3 bases and J by 6 bases, with 7 bases of the junction left unmatched. This CDR3 has 15 residues. As DNA, the CDR3 is TGTGCCAGCAGTTTCGACAGGGTACCGGATGAAAAACTGTTTTTT. It encodes CASSFDRVPDEKLFF.

The genes are TRBV12-3 or TRBV12-4 and TRBJ1-5, with TRBD1 matching over 8 bases. After removal of 3 bases from V and 7 bases from J, the junction contained 2 bases not matched to a gene. This CDR3 is built from 13 residues. CDR3 protein: CASSFDRGQPQHF. The CDR3 DNA sequence: TGTGCCAGCAGTTTCGACAGGGGACAGCCCCAGCATTTT.

This clonotype was seen ten or more times. The chain employs TRBV15 and TRBJ2-1, with 8 bases aligning to TRBD2. The CDR3 has 16 amino acids. V dropped 3 bases and J dropped 5; count of bases not matched to a gene: 9. Per germline, CDR1 LNHNV and CDR2 YYDKDF (reference sequence). CDR3: CATSRARGGSDNEQFF. The CDR3 DNA reads TGTGCCACCAGCAGGGCCCGGGGGGGGTCGGACAATGAGCAGTTCTTC.

This clonotype was detected a few times. V gene TRBV7-2 combines with J gene TRBJ1-1, with no clear D. CDR1 SGHTA and CDR2 FQGNSA come from the germline V gene. Trimming left V 3 bases short and J 2 bases short, with 10 bases between. The CDR3 sequence is 14 residues long. CDR3 in amino acids: CASSFLWGNTEAFF. In DNA, the CDR3 is TGTGCCAGCAGCTTCCTTTGGGGTAACACTGAAGCTTTCTTT.

In this sample, this clonotype turned up once. The chain is built from TRBV19 and TRBJ1-2; no clear D gene. This CDR3 comprises 17 residues. Trimming stripped 3 bases from V and 4 bases from J, with 21 bases between. Germline CDR1 is LNHDA and CDR2 is SQIVND (reference sequence). The CDR3 DNA reads TGTGCCAGTAGTATGGGGAACAGTATGAGACGAATCTATGGCTACACCTTC. Its translation is CASSMGNSMRRIYGYTF.

The chain recombines TRBV11-2 with TRBJ1-2, with a weak D call TRBD1 (5 bases). CDR1 SGHAT and CDR2 FQNNGV come from the germline V gene. The CDR3 is 15 residues long. V lost 0 bases and J 4 bases, leaving 12 bases between the germline ends. This chain's CDR3 is CASSLESGITYGYTF. CDR3 bases: TGTGCCAGCAGCTTAGAGTCAGGGATTACCTATGGCTACACCTTC.

The chain has TRBV7-2 and TRBJ2-7; 9 bases line up with TRBD1. Unmatched junction bases numbered 7, after V lost 5 bases and J lost 2 bases. Germline CDR1 SGHTA, CDR2 FQGNSA. CDR3 length: 15 residues. This CDR3 is CASSTRQGVTYEQYV. The CDR3 region has the DNA TGTGCCAGCAGCACCCGACAGGGGGTTACCTACGAGCAGTACGTC.

The genes are TRBV27 and TRBJ2-1, with 8 bases matching TRBD1. The germline CDR1 and CDR2 sequences are MNHEY and SMNVEV (reference sequence). J gave up 7 bases and V 6 bases, and 5 bases lay outside the gene matches. The CDR3 length is 13 residues. The CDR3 DNA is TGTGCCAGCAGCAGGGGGCATGTGAATGAGCAGTTCTTC. Translation: CASSRGHVNEQFF.

This clonotype showed up just a few times. This chain connects TRBV10-3 to TRBJ1-5, with D possibly TRBD1 on 5 matching bases. V was cut by 6 bases and J by 8 bases, with 14 bases left in between. The CDR3 has 13 residues. The V gene's germline CDR1 is ENHRY and CDR2 SYGVKD. The CDR3 region has the DNA TGTGCCATCAGATCGACAGCCCTGGAGCCCCAGCATTTT. Its translation: CAIRSTALEPQHF.

V is TRBV27 and J is TRBJ1-2, with D perhaps matching TRBD1 (5 bases). V was trimmed by 4 bases and J by 8 bases, leaving 14 bases between them. The CDR3 sequence is 13 residues long. Germline V gene data show CDR1 as MNHEY and CDR2 as SMNVEV (reference sequence). The DNA for the CDR3 is TGTGCCAGCAGTTCAGGGACGTACCTGGGCTACACCTTC. Translation: CASSSGTYLGYTF.

This clonotype was detected only a few times. The chain is built from TRBV7-3 and TRBJ2-3, with 7 positions matching TRBD1. Trimming took 4 bases from V and 2 from J; bases not matched to a gene: 6. This CDR3 contains 15 residues. Germline lookup yields CDR1 SGHTA and CDR2 FQGTGA. This CDR3 is CASSSTGPNTDTQYF. The CDR3 bases are TGTGCCAGCAGCTCGACAGGGCCTAACACAGATACGCAGTATTTT.

The chain combines TRBV10-3 with TRBJ2-1; the match to TRBD2 covers 7 bases. This CDR3 region has 15 residues. Trimming removed 2 bases from V and 12 bases from J; junction bases left unmatched: 13. The germline V gene has CDR1 ENHRY and CDR2 SYGVKD. As DNA, the CDR3 is TGTGCCATCAGTGAGCCGGCGGGAGCTGTGTCTCGGCAGTTCTTC. Its translation is CAISEPAGAVSRQFF.